This TCR beta chain derives from a study of blood T cell repertoires in COVID-19 (dated by TCRdb to about 2020). For context, the study as a whole: Samples from collaborators originated in the United States, Italy and Spain and spanned both the acute and convalescent phases of COVID-19. Samples were obtained from the ongoing ImmuneRACE study (first 160 participants) and from about 1,300 subjects provided by 6 global collaborators. Where available, HLA class I and class II types were obtained from metadata supplied by the sample provider rather than from assay-based typing. The prospective study material was composed of cDNA or gDNA derived from T cells, B-cell-depleted T cells, or PBMCs. The repertoires were released in a freely available public database meant as a resource for research on the immune response to SARS-CoV-2. Subjects who had been exposed to COVID-19, were actively infected with it, or had recovered from it provided the deeply sampled blood TCRbeta repertoires that made up the dataset. A de-identified subject ID, COVID-19 status, age in years and sex were almost always included in the sample metadata.

According to the germline V gene, CDR1 reads SGDLS and CDR2 reads YYNGEE. The CDR3 runs 16 amino acids, cysteine and phenylalanine included. The DNA shown is the 48-base CDR3, in frame from base 1. Trimming leaves V shorter by 0 bases and J shorter by 0 bases, with the junction holding 2 bases beyond the gene matches. The study at large found these results: The amount of clinical and demographic metadata varied by source and participant and was provided uncurated.

The immunoSEQ Assay, a bias-controlled multiplex PCR, was used to amplify TCRbeta CDR3 regions from genomic DNA. As for how the authors treated the data: The number of nucleated cells in each sample was estimated from the amplification of reference gene primers within the assay. To quantify the absolute abundance of each unique TCRbeta CDR3 rearrangement, sequence reads were collapsed and filtered. For each sample, productive Simpson clonality was calculated as the square root of Simpson's diversity index across productive rearrangements. Drawn from immuneACCESS, this table holds only the in-frame rearrangements with V and J called that TCRdb kept. Clones are partly lost; checked studies trace under half to an unresolved V gene and leave the rest unexplained. The DNA gave D and trimming, while V, J and clone size come from that table. The sample yields about 200,000 clones; about 88% were counted once. 3% to 3.5% of the sample goes to the ten largest clones.

As for this clone: What antigen it recognizes has not been identified. No base quality values were provided; no much bigger clone lies one nucleotide off.

The collaborating institutions used their own protocols to collect whole blood in K2EDTA tubes. For TCRbeta analysis, collaborator samples were shipped as frozen whole blood, as isolated PBMCs, or as DNA extracted from either sample type. The chain is made from TRBV9 and TRBJ2-1; 8 junctional bases match TRBD2. Sequencing input: peripheral blood. The receptor was derived from a man aged 55 to 70 with acute or convalescent COVID-19. At the DNA level, the sequence is TGTGCCAGCAGCGTAGGCCTAGCGGGCTCCTACAATGAGCAGTTCTTC. Its translation is CASSVGLAGSYNEQFF. With the portions outside the CDR3 filled from the reference TRBV9 and TRBJ2-1 genes, the complete variable region becomes DSGVTQTPKHLITATGQRVTLRCSPRSGDLSVYWYQQSLDQGLQFLIQYYNGEERAKGNILERFSAQQFPDLHSELNLSSLELGDSALYFCASSVGLAGSYNEQFFGPGTRLTVL.